Listed here are 15 T cell receptor beta chains from one sample, sequenced in a study of blood T cells in healthy people across ages. Using a J-beta primer mix together with a sample-barcoded 5' primer, a second PCR was run for about 6 to 11 cycles. TCRdb re-called the 5' RACE reads through MiXCR, storing one row per CDR3 protein. The sample shows 800,000 to 1,000,000 distinct CDR3 sequences, under 50% of them seen only once. The specimen sequenced was blood. These receptor sequences come from a man under 40 in good health.

This chain joins TRBV29-1 and TRBJ1-1; D unclear. Deletions cut 0 bases from V and 5 bases from J, with 10 bases between. The germline gives CDR1 SQVTM, CDR2 ANQGSEA. The CDR3 contains 13 residues. The CDR3 here is CSVEDGGRTEAFF. The CDR3 bases are TGCAGCGTTGAAGACGGAGGGAGGACTGAAGCTTTCTTT.

Only one count was recorded for this clonotype. The chain combines TRBV12-3 or TRBV12-4 with TRBJ2-1; 7 bases align to TRBD2. Trimming at V came to 10 bases and at J to 4 bases, leaving 13 bases not matched to a gene. The CDR3 is 15 residues long. The CDR3 nucleotides read TGTGCCAACTCCCGCGGGGAGGGCCTTTACAATGAGCAGTTCTTC. Protein sequence: CANSRGEGLYNEQFF.

The J gene is TRBJ2-3, the V gene TRBV11-2; D call uncertain. The V end lost 1 base, the J end lost 4 bases, and 9 bases lay between the germline ends. CDR1 is SGHAT, CDR2 FQNNGV, per germline. The CDR3 has 14 residues. The CDR3 here is CASSLVGAPDTQYF. The CDR3 DNA is TGTGCCAGCAGCTTAGTCGGTGCCCCAGATACGCAGTATTTT.

The chain recombines TRBV6-1 with TRBJ2-1, with TRBD1 identical over 7 bases. The CDR3 contains 16 residues. Unmatched junction bases numbered 12, after V lost 1 base and J lost 9 bases. Germline V lookup: CDR1 MNHNS, CDR2 SASEGT. The CDR3 region has the DNA TGTGCCAGCAGTGAAGGCACGGGACAGATCGTGGGTGAGCAGTTCTTC. This translates into CASSEGTGQIVGEQFF.

The chain uses TRBV12-3 or TRBV12-4 and TRBJ2-5; 7 bases fit TRBD1. The ends lost 5 bases at V and 5 bases at J; junction bases unmatched: 11. The CDR3 consists of 15 residues. The CDR3 spells CASSVRGLGVETQYF. The CDR3, as DNA: TGTGCCAGCAGTGTCAGGGGGTTAGGGGTGGAGACCCAGTACTTC.

The V gene is TRBV12-5, the J gene TRBJ2-3; no firm D call. Trimming took 1 base from V and 4 from J, leaving 24 bases between them. Per the germline V gene, CDR1 is LGHNT and CDR2 is FRNRAP. The CDR3 extends over 19 amino acids. The DNA of the CDR3 is TGTGCTAGTGGTTTGGCACGAAAGGACGACCAGATGGTGCCAGATACGCAGTATTTT. It translates to CASGLARKDDQMVPDTQYF.

This clonotype turned up a few times. The V and J genes are TRBV28 and TRBJ1-2, with 9 bases matching TRBD1. The V and J ends lost 7 bases and 7 bases, in that order; junction bases with no gene match: 10. Germline V gene lookup returns CDR1 MDHEN and CDR2 SYDVKM. This CDR3 contains 14 residues. CDR3 DNA: TGTGCCAGCATCAACGGGGGACAGGGTACTGGCTACACCTTC. This translates into CASINGGQGTGYTF.

In this sample, this clonotype turned up once. At one end the junction does not follow the germline gene, possibly because of a read error. The V gene is TRBV27, the J gene TRBJ2-1; D unresolved. Germline V gene lookup returns CDR1 MNHEY and CDR2 SMNVEV (reference sequence). The CDR3 spans 14 residues. The CDR3 region has the DNA TGTGCCAGCAGTTTACCGACAAGCAACAATGAGCAGTTATTC. Translation: CASSLPTSNNEQLF.

This clonotype was counted a few times. This may be a read error, as it is one base from a much larger clone. The chain couples TRBV27 to TRBJ2-4; D is possibly TRBD2 (7 bases). The J call may be faulty, since TRBJ2-7 better matches the DNA end. CDR1 is MNHEY and CDR2 is SMNVEV in the germline V gene (reference sequence). This CDR3 is built from 13 residues. The CDR3 sequence is CASSDGGPYEQYF. CDR3 DNA: TGTGCCAGCAGTGACGGGGGGCCCTACGAGCAGTACTTC.

The V and J genes are TRBV11-2 and TRBJ2-3, with 11 positions matching TRBD2. The V and J ends lost 6 bases and 6 bases, in that order; junction bases with no gene match: 11. Per the germline V gene, CDR1 is SGHAT and CDR2 is FQNNGV. CDR3 size: 16 residues. The CDR3 nucleotides are TGTGCCAGCAGTTCCAATCGACTAGCGGGGTGGGATACGCAGTATTTT. This codes for CASSSNRLAGWDTQYF.

This chain joins TRBV4-2 and TRBJ2-1, with D possibly being TRBD1 (6 bases). CDR3 length: 13 amino acids. Germline CDR1 is LGHNA and CDR2 is YNFKEQ. Between the trimmed V and J ends, which lost 2 bases and 10 bases, there was a span of 12 bases. The CDR3, as DNA: TGTGCCAGCAGCCAACCAGGGGAATACGAGCAGTTCTTC. Protein product: CASSQPGEYEQFF.

V and J are TRBV5-1 and TRBJ1-6, with D maybe TRBD1 (5 bases). The CDR3 covers 19 residues. Between the trimmed V and J ends, which lost 4 bases and 6 bases, there was a span of 26 bases. The germline V gene encodes CDR1 SGHRS and CDR2 YFSETQ. CDR3 in DNA: TGCGCCAGCAGCCCGTCTTCTCGGGGCAGCCTCCCTCCTAATTCACCCCTCCACTTT. This gives the protein CASSPSSRGSLPPNSPLHF.

V gene TRBV5-1 combines with J gene TRBJ2-3, with a tentative D call TRBD2 (6 bases). Trimming cost V 1 base and J 4 bases, with 10 bases left between them. Germline CDR1 SGHRS, CDR2 YFSETQ. The CDR3 has 14 residues. The CDR3 reads CASSLPGRPDTQYF. In DNA form, the CDR3 reads TGCGCCAGCAGCTTGCCAGGGAGGCCAGATACGCAGTATTTT.

The chain uses TRBV10-3 and TRBJ2-3, with 7 positions matching TRBD1. The junction had 11 bases not matched to a gene; V was cut back by 5 bases and J by 3 bases. Per the germline V gene, CDR1 is ENHRY and CDR2 is SYGVKD. CDR3 length: 16 amino acids. In nucleotides, the CDR3 is TGTGCCATCAGTCCAGCCCGGAGACAGGGAACAGATACGCAGTATTTT. Amino acids: CAISPARRQGTDTQYF.

V is TRBV18 and J is TRBJ2-1; tentative D call: TRBD2 (6 bases). This CDR3 is 14 amino acids long. Germline-derived CDR1 and CDR2 are KGHSH and LQKENI. The ends were cut back, 3 bases at V and 5 bases at J, with 11 bases in the middle. The DNA for the CDR3 is TGTGCCAGCTCACCGTCTAGCGCGAACAATGAGCAGTTCTTC. As protein: CASSPSSANNEQFF.